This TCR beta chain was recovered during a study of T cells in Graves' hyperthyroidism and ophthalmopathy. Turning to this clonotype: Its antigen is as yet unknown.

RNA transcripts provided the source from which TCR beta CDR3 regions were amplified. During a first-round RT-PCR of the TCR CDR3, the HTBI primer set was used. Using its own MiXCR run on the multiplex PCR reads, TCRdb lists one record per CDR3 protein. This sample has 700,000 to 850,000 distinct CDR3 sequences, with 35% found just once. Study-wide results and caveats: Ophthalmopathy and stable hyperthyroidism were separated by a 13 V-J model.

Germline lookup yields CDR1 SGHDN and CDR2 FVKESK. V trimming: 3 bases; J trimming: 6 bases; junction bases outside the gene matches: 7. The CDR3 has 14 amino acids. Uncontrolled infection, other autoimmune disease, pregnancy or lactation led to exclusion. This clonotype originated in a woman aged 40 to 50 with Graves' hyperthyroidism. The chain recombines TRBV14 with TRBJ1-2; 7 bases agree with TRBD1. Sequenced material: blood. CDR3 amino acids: CASSQEFRGDGYTF. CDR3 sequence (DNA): TGTGCCAGCAGCCAGGAATTCAGGGGGGATGGCTACACCTTC. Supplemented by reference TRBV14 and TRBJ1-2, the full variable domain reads EAGVTQFPSHSVIEKGQTVTLRCDPISGHDNLYWYRRVMGKEIKFLLHFVKESKQDESGMPNNRFLAERTGGTYSTLKVQPAELEDSGVYFCASSQEFRGDGYTFGSGTRLTVV.